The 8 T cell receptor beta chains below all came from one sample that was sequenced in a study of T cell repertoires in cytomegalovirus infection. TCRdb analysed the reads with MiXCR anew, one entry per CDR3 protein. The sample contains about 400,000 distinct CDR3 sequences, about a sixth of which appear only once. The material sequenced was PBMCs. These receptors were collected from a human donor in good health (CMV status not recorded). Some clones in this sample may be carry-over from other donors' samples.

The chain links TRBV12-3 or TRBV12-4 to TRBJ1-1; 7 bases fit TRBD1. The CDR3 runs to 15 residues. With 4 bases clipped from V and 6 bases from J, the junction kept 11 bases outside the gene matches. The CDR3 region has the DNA TGTGCCAGCAGTTCTACAGGGGAAGGAGGGGCTGAAGCTTTCTTT. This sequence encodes CASSSTGEGGAEAFF.

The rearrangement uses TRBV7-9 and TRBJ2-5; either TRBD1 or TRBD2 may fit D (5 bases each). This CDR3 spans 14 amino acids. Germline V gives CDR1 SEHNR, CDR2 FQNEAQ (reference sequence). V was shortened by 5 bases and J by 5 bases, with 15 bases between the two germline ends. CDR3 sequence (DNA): TGTGCCAGCAGCCCGGGACCGGCTAGGGAGACCCAGTACTTC. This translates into CASSPGPARETQYF. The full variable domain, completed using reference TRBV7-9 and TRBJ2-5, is DTGVSQNPRHKITKRGQNVTFRCDPISEHNRLYWYRQTLGQGPEFLTYFQNEAQLEKSRLLSDRFSAERPKGSFSTLEIQRTEQGDSAMYLCASSPGPARETQYFGPGTRLLVL.

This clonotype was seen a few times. The CDR3 sequence: CASSTGGGGLETQYF. CDR3 DNA: TGTGCCAGCAGCACTGGTGGGGGGGGGCTCGAGACCCAGTACTTC. The chain uses TRBV5-4 and TRBJ2-5; tentatively, D is TRBD2 (7 bases). Trimming left V 4 bases short and J 5 bases short, with 18 bases between. This CDR3 is built from 15 residues. The germline V gene has CDR1 SGHNT and CDR2 YYREEE (reference sequence).

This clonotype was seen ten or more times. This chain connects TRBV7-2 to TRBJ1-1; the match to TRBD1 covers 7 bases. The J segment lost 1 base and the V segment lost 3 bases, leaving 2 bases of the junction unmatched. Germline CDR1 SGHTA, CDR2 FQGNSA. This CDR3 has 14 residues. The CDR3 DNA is TGTGCCAGCAGCTTGACAGGGCAGAACACTGAAGCTTTCTTT. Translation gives CASSLTGQNTEAFF.

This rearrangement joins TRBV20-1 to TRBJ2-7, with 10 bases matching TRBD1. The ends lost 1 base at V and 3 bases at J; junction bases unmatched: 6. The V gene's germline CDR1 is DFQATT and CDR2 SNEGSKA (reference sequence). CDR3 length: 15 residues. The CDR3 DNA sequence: TGCAGTGCTAGAGTCCGGGACAGGGGAGGCTACGAGCAGTACTTC. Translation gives CSARVRDRGGYEQYF.

The CDR3: CASSQTKAGGETQYF. CDR3 in DNA: TGTGCCAGCAGTCAAACTAAGGCGGGAGGAGAGACCCAGTACTTC. The chain joins TRBV12-3 or TRBV12-4 to TRBJ2-5, with 8 bases aligning to TRBD2. This CDR3 has 15 amino acids. Trimming cost V 5 bases and J 4 bases; bases outside gene matches: 9.

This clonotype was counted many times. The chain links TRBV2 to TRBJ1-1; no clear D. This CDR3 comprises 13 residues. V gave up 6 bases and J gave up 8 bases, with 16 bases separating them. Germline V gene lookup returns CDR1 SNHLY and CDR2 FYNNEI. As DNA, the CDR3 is TGTGCCAGCAGGGCTTTGGGGTTGGTCGAAGCTTTCTTT. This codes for CASRALGLVEAFF.

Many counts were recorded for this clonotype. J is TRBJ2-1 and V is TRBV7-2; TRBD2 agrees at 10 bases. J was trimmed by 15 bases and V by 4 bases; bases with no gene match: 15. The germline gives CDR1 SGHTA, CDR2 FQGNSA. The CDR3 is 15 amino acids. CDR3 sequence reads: CASSSLVSGGAPRFF. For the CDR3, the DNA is TGTGCCAGCAGCTCCCTTGTAAGCGGGGGGGCCCCCCGGTTCTTC.